One and the same sample provided the 18 T cell receptor beta chains below, sequenced in a study of OX40 agonist ivuxolimab in advanced cancers. TCRdb's copy holds only in-frame clones and misses some; the assay was immunoSEQ multiplex PCR. The table includes about 52,000 clones, approximately 94% detected once. The input for sequencing was CD4+ or CD8+ T cells sorted from blood, taken in a trial of the OX40 agonist ivuxolimab. These receptor sequences come from an adult with an advanced solid tumor such as melanoma, head and neck, liver or kidney cancer.

The rearrangement uses TRBV6-1 and TRBJ2-5, with D possibly being TRBD1 (5 bases). CDR3 size: 14 residues. V was cut by 7 bases and J by 1 base, with 13 bases left in between. The germline V gene has CDR1 MNHNS and CDR2 SASEGT. CDR3 bases: TGTGCCAGCACCGAGGACACCTTCCAAGAGACCCAGTACTTC. As protein: CASTEDTFQETQYF.

In this sample, this clone turned up a few times. V is TRBV19 and J is TRBJ2-5; D not certain. CDR1 is LNHDA and CDR2 is SQIVND in the germline V gene (reference sequence). Trimming pared 3 bases from V and 5 bases from J, leaving 4 bases between. This CDR3 is built from 11 residues. The DNA of the CDR3 is TGTGCCAGTAGTATGGGGGAGACCCAGTACTTC. Translated, it gives CASSMGETQYF. The full variable domain, completed using reference TRBV19 and TRBJ2-5, is DGGITQSPKYLFRKEGQNVTLSCEQNLNHDAMYWYRQDPGQGLRLIYYSQIVNDFQKGDIAEGYSVSREKKESFPLTVTSAQKNPTAFYLCASSMGETQYFGPGTRLLVL.

The genes are TRBV19 and TRBJ2-7; TRBD2 matches 8 bases. Per germline, CDR1 LNHDA and CDR2 SQIVND (reference sequence). CDR3 length equals 16 residues. After removal of 3 bases from V and 3 bases from J, the junction contained 10 bases not matched to a gene. The CDR3 DNA reads as TGTGCCAGTAGTATGCAAGCGGGAGCTTATGTCTACGAGCAGTACTTC. Translation gives CASSMQAGAYVYEQYF. Based on the CDR3 plus reference TRBV19 and TRBJ2-7, the full variable domain is DGGITQSPKYLFRKEGQNVTLSCEQNLNHDAMYWYRQDPGQGLRLIYYSQIVNDFQKGDIAEGYSVSREKKESFPLTVTSAQKNPTAFYLCASSMQAGAYVYEQYFGPGTRLTVT.

This clone came up once. V gene TRBV19 combines with J gene TRBJ2-1; no reliable D call. The CDR3 has 15 amino acids. V was trimmed by 2 bases and J by 7 bases, leaving 15 bases between them. In germline, CDR1 is LNHDA, CDR2 SQIVND (reference sequence). The CDR3: CASSILPPQSNEQFF. For the CDR3, the DNA is TGTGCCAGTAGTATATTACCCCCTCAATCAAATGAGCAGTTCTTC.

The chain employs TRBV28 and TRBJ2-7; the D gene is possibly TRBD2 (9 bases). V lost 5 bases to trimming and J lost 0 bases, with 29 bases between them. The CDR3 contains 20 residues. Germline V gives CDR1 MDHEN, CDR2 SYDVKM. As DNA, the CDR3 is TGTGCCAGCAGTCAACCGGGACAGGATGGGACTAGCAGAGCCTCCTACGAGCAGTACTTC. As protein: CASSQPGQDGTSRASYEQYF.

The chain carries TRBV4-3 and TRBJ2-7, with D tentatively TRBD1 or TRBD2 (7 bases each). Germline V gives CDR1 LGHNA, CDR2 YSLEER. The CDR3 runs to 16 residues. Trimming took 0 bases from V and 5 from J, leaving 17 bases between them. The CDR3 bases are TGCGCCAGCAGCCAAGATCGTTGGCAGGGGGGGGACGAGCAGTACTTC. It encodes CASSQDRWQGGDEQYF.

The rearrangement uses TRBV6-1 and TRBJ2-5, with TRBD1 as a possible D gene (6 bases). TRBJ2-7 explains the end of the DNA better; the J call may be wrong. The V gene's germline CDR1 is MNHNS and CDR2 SASEGT. The CDR3 has 16 amino acids. CDR3 protein: CASSARGGHNSYEQYF. In DNA form, the CDR3 reads TGTGCCAGCAGTGCGCGTGGGGGCCATAACTCCTACGAGCAGTACTTC.

CDR3 loop: CASRSSGDTQYF. CDR3 bases: TGTGCCAGCAGATCCTCGGGAGATACGCAGTATTTT. This chain links TRBV7-2 with TRBJ2-3; no clear D. This CDR3 comprises 12 residues. CDR1 is SGHTA and CDR2 is FQGNSA in the germline V gene. V shed 6 bases and J shed 5 bases, with 9 bases lying between them. Supplemented by reference TRBV7-2 and TRBJ2-3, the full variable domain reads GAGVSQSPSNKVTEKGKDVELRCDPISGHTALYWYRQSLGQGLEFLIYFQGNSAPDKSGLPSDRFSAERTGGSVSTLTIQRTQQEDSAVYLCASRSSGDTQYFGPGTRLTVL.

V and J are TRBV7-9 and TRBJ2-7, with D maybe TRBD1 (5 bases). V gave up 1 base and J gave up 0 bases, with 10 bases separating them. The germline V gene encodes CDR1 SEHNR and CDR2 FQNEAQ (reference sequence). The CDR3 runs to 15 residues. As DNA, the CDR3 is TGTGCCAGCAGCTTAGGCCCAGGGTCCTCCTACGAGCAGTACTTC. Amino acid sequence: CASSLGPGSSYEQYF.

This clone was recorded once. V is TRBV11-3 and J is TRBJ2-1; possible D gene TRBD2, 6 bases. CDR1 SGHNT and CDR2 YENEEA come from the germline V gene. V shed 5 bases and J shed 1 base, with 24 bases lying between them. CDR3 length equals 19 residues. The CDR3 DNA is TGTGCCAGCAGCCCAACGGGTGGAGGACTAATCCAGTCCTACAATGAGCAGTTCTTC. Translation gives CASSPTGGGLIQSYNEQFF.

In DNA, the CDR3 is TGTGCCAGCAGTGAAGCCTGGAAACTGTTTTTT. Amino acids: CASSEAWKLFF. The genes are TRBV2 and TRBJ1-4; the D is unclear. This CDR3 spans 11 amino acids. CDR1 is SNHLY and CDR2 is FYNNEI in the germline V gene. Between the trimmed V and J ends, which lost 0 bases and 11 bases, there was a span of 4 bases.

This clone was seen just once. The V gene is TRBV28, the J gene TRBJ2-1; 9 bases map to TRBD1. This CDR3 has 17 amino acids. V lost 2 bases to trimming and J lost 1 base; unmatched junction nucleotides: 6. From germline, CDR1 is MDHEN and CDR2 SYDVKM. The CDR3 is CASSLPRDRVSYNEQFF. The DNA of the CDR3 is TGTGCCAGCAGTTTACCCCGGGACAGGGTATCCTACAATGAGCAGTTCTTC. Combining the CDR3 with reference TRBV28 and TRBJ2-1 gives the whole variable domain DVKVTQSSRYLVKRTGEKVFLECVQDMDHENMFWYRQDPGLGLRLIYFSYDVKMKEKGDIPEGYSVSREKKERFSLILESASTNQTSMYLCASSLPRDRVSYNEQFFGPGTRLTVL.

CDR3 bases: TGTGCCAGCAGTCCCTCCGGGAGGGAGTTCGATACGCAGTATTTT. This translates into CASSPSGREFDTQYF. V gene TRBV28 combines with J gene TRBJ2-3; 8 nucleotides align to TRBD2. V dropped 5 bases and J dropped 6; count of bases not matched to a gene: 10. The germline V gene has CDR1 MDHEN and CDR2 SYDVKM. CDR3 length: 15 residues.

The rearrangement uses TRBV19 and TRBJ1-1; D is uncertain. The CDR3 runs 12 residues. V shed 5 bases and J shed 0 bases, with 4 bases lying between them. CDR1 LNHDA and CDR2 SQIVND come from the germline V gene (reference sequence). DNA of the CDR3: TGTGCCAGTAGTTTTATGAACACTGAAGCTTTCTTT. Its translation: CASSFMNTEAFF.

The rearrangement joins TRBV28 to TRBJ2-5; no reliable D call. V shed 3 bases and J shed 4 bases, with 18 bases lying between them. The CDR3 length is 16 residues. The V gene's germline CDR1 is MDHEN and CDR2 SYDVKM. CDR3 nucleotides: TGTGCCAGCAGTTTCGGGCTGGTTAGGAGCGCAGAGACCCAGTACTTC. This translates into CASSFGLVRSAETQYF.

The V gene is TRBV6-6, the J gene TRBJ1-4; TRBD1 might be the D (5 bases). The CDR3 has 16 amino acids. Germline V gene lookup returns CDR1 MNHNY and CDR2 SVGAGI (reference sequence). Trimming pared 6 bases from V and 12 bases from J, leaving 26 bases between. CDR3: CASSNTGRRDEGELFF. CDR3 coding DNA: TGTGCCAGCAGCAACACCGGGAGGAGGGACGAAGGGGAACTGTTTTTT.

This clone was seen a single time. This chain connects TRBV4-1 to TRBJ2-5, with a tentative D call TRBD2 (6 bases). Germline V gene sequence: CDR1 MGHRA, CDR2 YSYEKL. V was trimmed by 7 bases and J by 3 bases, leaving 18 bases between them. The CDR3 sequence is 15 residues long. The CDR3, as DNA: TGCGCCAGCACCCCCGGGAGCCGAACTGAAGAGACCCAGTACTTC. Its translation is CASTPGSRTEETQYF.

This chain links TRBV19 with TRBJ2-3; D may be TRBD2 (6 bases). This CDR3 contains 12 residues. V was shortened by 9 bases and J by 5 bases, with 12 bases between the two germline ends. The germline gives CDR1 LNHDA, CDR2 SQIVND (reference sequence). The CDR3 sequence: CASGGFRDTQYF. The CDR3 bases are TGTGCCAGCGGAGGGTTTAGAGATACGCAGTATTTT.